This TCR beta chain was profiled in a study of T cells in Graves' hyperthyroidism and ophthalmopathy. Turning to the study itself: Before any treatment, at initial diagnosis, peripheral blood was collected.

V gave up 1 base and J gave up 4 bases, with 11 bases separating them. CDR1 and CDR2 (germline): LGHDT, YNNKEL (reference sequence). This CDR3 comprises 15 residues. The CDR3 regions of TCR beta were amplified from RNA transcripts. A set of HTBI primers served as the primers for a first-round RT-PCR of the TCR CDR3. MiXCR was run by TCRdb on the multiplex PCR reads, yielding one entry per CDR3 protein. This sample has approximately 620,000 distinct CDR3 sequences; around 14% occur once, and the top ten carry more than 4.5%. Aged 18 to 65, the patients had hyperthyroidism that was newly diagnosed and had lasted under 2 months. The study left out patients who had uncontrolled infection, other autoimmune disease, pregnancy or lactation. Diagnoses were made from clinical symptoms, serum measures (thyroxine and TRAb), thyroid ultrasound and orbital computed tomography. This clonotype was picked up a small number of times.

The sequence derives from a woman younger than 45 with Graves' hyperthyroidism that later progressed to Graves' ophthalmopathy. Sequencing used blood. The chain employs TRBV3-1 and TRBJ2-1; D is uncertain. In DNA, the CDR3 is TGTGCCAGCAGCCAAGTAGTCGGATCTTACAATGAGCAGTTCTTC. It yields the protein CASSQVVGSYNEQFF.